The source of this T cell receptor (beta chain) is a study of control samples from healthy donors and cancer patients (dated by TCRdb to about 2020). As for this clone: Its antigen specificity is not known. No per-base quality is available; no much larger clone lies one base away.

From a lookup of the germline V gene, CDR1 and CDR2 are SGHTA and FQGTGA. Compared with germline, V lacks 5 bases and J lacks 7 bases; bases without a gene match: 8. There are 14 amino acids in the CDR3, from cysteine to phenylalanine inclusive. The DNA shown is the 42-base CDR3, in frame from base 1. The library was built by means of the immunoSEQ multiplex PCR assay. TCRdb took this table from immuneACCESS and kept in-frame rearrangements with V and J called. Such tables lack part of the clones; where checked against another copy, unresolved V genes explain under half of the gap, and the rest is unexplained. Across this sample there are some 100,000 clones, with around 90% seen only once. The ten largest make up around 3% of the sample.

Recombination connected TRBV7-3 to TRBJ1-2, with 9 bases aligning to TRBD1. The receptor's source is a human donor in good health. The donor label of this sample is uncertain. Specimen: blood. CDR3 protein: CASSRRQGEGGYTF. The bases are TGTGCCAGCAGCCGCCGACAGGGGGAAGGTGGCTACACCTTC.